These 26 T cell receptor beta chains were all obtained from the same sample, sequenced in a study of T-cell memory formation after mild COVID-19. TCRdb independently ran MiXCR on the 5' RACE reads; one entry per CDR3 protein. The table shows more than 250,000 distinct CDR3 sequences, with 16% occurring only once. The sequencing sample was made of PBMCs or a T cell subset sorted from them (not recorded which). The origin of the receptors is a man in his late teens or twenties who had mild COVID-19 (a few samples of this study predate the infection). Cell type and time point are not known.

In this sample, this clonotype turned up many times. V and J are TRBV5-1 and TRBJ1-2; D not certain. The CDR3 loop spans 14 amino acids. Trimming took off 0 bases at V and 7 bases at J, with 13 bases between the two ends. Germline V CDR1 and CDR2: SGHRS, YFSETQ. The CDR3 DNA is TGCGCCAGCAGCTTGGACACCGAAGGAGGTGGCTACACCTTC. This encodes CASSLDTEGGGYTF.

The chain recombines TRBV6-2 or TRBV6-3 with TRBJ2-6; no clear D. Per the germline V gene, CDR1 is MNHEY and CDR2 is SVGEGT. The CDR3 consists of 19 residues. The ends were cut back, 3 bases at V and 1 base at J, with 19 bases in the middle. The CDR3 DNA sequence: TGTGCCAGCAGTTATCTGGGGAAACAGAGCGCATCTGGGGCCAACGTCCTGACTTTC. Amino acids: CASSYLGKQSASGANVLTF.

The gene calls are TRBV6-5 and TRBJ1-6; 7 bases map to TRBD1. The CDR3 spans 18 residues. V trimming: 0 bases; J trimming: 6 bases; junction bases outside the gene matches: 11. The germline V gene has CDR1 MNHEY and CDR2 SVGAGI. DNA for the CDR3: TGTGCCAGCAGTTACTCAGGGCCAGGGGGAGGATTTAATTCACCCCTCCACTTT. It is translated as CASSYSGPGGGFNSPLHF.

At least ten counts were recorded for this clonotype. The V gene is TRBV7-9, the J gene TRBJ2-2, with D unclear. V shed 1 base and J shed 4 bases, with 10 bases lying between them. The V gene's germline CDR1 is SEHNR and CDR2 FQNEAQ (reference sequence). The length of the CDR3 is 15 residues. The CDR3 is CASSLDVGFTGELFF. The CDR3 DNA reads TGTGCCAGCAGCTTAGACGTGGGTTTCACCGGGGAGCTGTTTTTT.

This clonotype was detected many times. The chain recombines TRBV7-2 with TRBJ2-5; weak D call: TRBD2 (5 bases). The V and J ends lost 1 base and 3 bases respectively, with 15 bases between them. The CDR3 runs to 16 residues. Germline assignment: CDR1 SGHTA and CDR2 FQGNSA. CDR3 sequence reads: CASSLVRLSGKETQYF. The CDR3 coding sequence is TGTGCCAGCAGCTTAGTTCGTTTATCGGGAAAAGAGACCCAGTACTTC.

Turning to this clonotype: One junction end disagrees with the germline gene, perhaps due to a read error. The V gene is TRBV20-1, the J gene TRBJ1-1; TRBD1 aligns across 8 bases. Germline CDR1 is DFQATT and CDR2 is SNEGSKA (reference sequence). The CDR3 extends over 14 amino acids. CDR3 nucleotide sequence: TGCAGTGCTTCGCGGACAGGGCGGAACACTGAAGCTCTCTTT. Its translation is CSASRTGRNTEALF.

With regard to this clonotype: The junction departs from the called germline gene at one end, perhaps through a read error. The chain joins TRBV7-3 to TRBJ2-1; D perhaps matches TRBD2 (6 bases). CDR3 size: 14 residues. The germline CDR1 and CDR2 sequences are SGHTA and FQGTGA. The CDR3 sequence is CASSRRDSHNEQFF. DNA for the CDR3: TGTGCCAGCAGCCGCAGGGACTCCCACAATGAGCAGTTCTTC.

The chain has TRBV2 and TRBJ2-6; the D gene could be TRBD1 or TRBD2 (5 bases each). Trimming removed 8 bases from V and 0 bases from J, with 14 bases in between. Germline V gene lookup returns CDR1 SNHLY and CDR2 FYNNEI. This CDR3 comprises 16 residues. CDR3: CASGRDVYSGANVLTF. As DNA, the CDR3 is TGTGCCAGCGGCCGGGACGTTTACTCTGGGGCCAACGTCCTGACTTTC. Based on the CDR3 plus reference TRBV2 and TRBJ2-6, the full variable domain is EPEVTQTPSHQVTQMGQEVILRCVPISNHLYFYWYRQILGQKVEFLVSFYNNEISEKSEIFDDQFSVERPDGSNFTLKIRSTKLEDSAMYFCASGRDVYSGANVLTFGAGSRLTVL.

This chain uses TRBV24-1 with TRBJ2-5; TRBD1 matches 9 bases. Germline values: CDR1 KGHDR, CDR2 SFDVKD. The CDR3 runs to 15 residues. J lost 5 bases, V lost 3 bases, and 6 bases had no gene match. Written as DNA, the CDR3 is TGTGCCACCAGTGATCCCACGACAGGGGGGGAGACCCAGTACTTC. Protein: CATSDPTTGGETQYF.

This sequence joins TRBV2 and TRBJ2-7; D might be TRBD2 (5 bases). The CDR3 length is 15 residues. Germline V gene lookup returns CDR1 SNHLY and CDR2 FYNNEI. Trimming took off 2 bases at V and 3 bases at J, with 14 bases between the two ends. CDR3 bases: TGTGCCAGCAGTGAATTCGCGGCTAGCAACTACGAGCAGTACTTC. It yields the protein CASSEFAASNYEQYF. Full variable domain (rest looked up from reference TRBV2 and TRBJ2-7): EPEVTQTPSHQVTQMGQEVILRCVPISNHLYFYWYRQILGQKVEFLVSFYNNEISEKSEIFDDQFSVERPDGSNFTLKIRSTKLEDSAMYFCASSEFAASNYEQYFGPGTRLTVT.

The chain couples TRBV5-1 to TRBJ2-7, with 9 bases identical to TRBD2. Germline lookup yields CDR1 SGHRS and CDR2 YFSETQ. Trimming at V came to 5 bases and at J to 2 bases, leaving 5 bases not matched to a gene. This CDR3 has 14 amino acids. The CDR3 sequence is CASRGGGATYEQYF. Here the CDR3 DNA reads TGCGCCAGCAGAGGCGGGGGGGCTACCTACGAGCAGTACTTC.

This chain links TRBV4-3 with TRBJ2-1, with 11 positions matching TRBD1. The CDR3 sequence is 15 residues long. Germline V gene sequence: CDR1 LGHNA, CDR2 YSLEER. With 3 bases clipped from V and 8 bases from J, the junction kept 6 bases outside the gene matches. The CDR3 DNA sequence: TGCGCCAGCAGCCACGTGGGACAGGGGGAATATGAGCAGTTCTTC. It yields the protein CASSHVGQGEYEQFF.

This chain connects TRBV7-9 to TRBJ2-5; possible D gene TRBD2, 6 bases. V gave up 6 bases and J gave up 5 bases, with 19 bases separating them. The CDR3 has 15 amino acids. CDR1 is SEHNR and CDR2 is FQNEAQ in the germline V gene (reference sequence). The CDR3 is CASSTASGVWETQYF. In DNA form, the CDR3 reads TGTGCCAGCAGTACCGCGTCGGGGGTATGGGAGACCCAGTACTTC.

This clonotype showed up just a few times. This chain connects TRBV5-1 to TRBJ2-7; maybe TRBD1 (5 bases). This CDR3 contains 16 residues. The germline CDR1 and CDR2 sequences are SGHRS and YFSETQ. Trimming cost V 0 bases and J 0 bases, with 13 bases left between them. In DNA form, the CDR3 reads TGCGCCAGCAGCTTGGCGCTCAGGGCTGACTCCTACGAGCAGTACTTC. Amino acid sequence: CASSLALRADSYEQYF.

There are a few counts of this clonotype. The chain uses TRBV9 and TRBJ2-1; 8 nucleotides align to TRBD1. V lost 4 bases to trimming and J lost 8 bases; unmatched junction nucleotides: 8. CDR1 is SGDLS, CDR2 YYNGEE, per germline. There are 14 residues in the CDR3. Here the CDR3 reads CASSPDRVSYEQFF. The CDR3 DNA follows: TGTGCCAGCAGCCCGGACAGGGTTAGCTATGAGCAGTTCTTC.

This clonotype came up many times. This chain links TRBV7-2 with TRBJ2-3; 12 bases agree with TRBD2. Trimming at V came to 3 bases and at J to 5 bases, leaving 6 bases not matched to a gene. The CDR3 is 16 amino acids. CDR1 is SGHTA, CDR2 FQGNSA, per germline. The CDR3 region has the DNA TGTGCCAGCAGCTTGCTAGCGGGGGGGCAAGGAGATACGCAGTATTTT. It encodes CASSLLAGGQGDTQYF. The full variable domain, with the rest looked up from reference TRBV7-2 and TRBJ2-3, is GAGVSQSPSNKVTEKGKDVELRCDPISGHTALYWYRQSLGQGLEFLIYFQGNSAPDKSGLPSDRFSAERTGGSVSTLTIQRTQQEDSAVYLCASSLLAGGQGDTQYFGPGTRLTVL.

J is TRBJ1-3 and V is TRBV10-3; D is unclear. There are 11 residues in the CDR3. The germline V gene encodes CDR1 ENHRY and CDR2 SYGVKD. V lost 4 bases and J 3 bases, leaving 1 base between the germline ends. CDR3 sequence: CAISGGNTIYF. CDR3 bases: TGTGCCATCAGTGGTGGAAACACCATATATTTT.

The chain couples TRBV7-2 to TRBJ1-1; D not resolved. The V gene's germline CDR1 is SGHTA and CDR2 FQGNSA. The CDR3 runs to 13 residues. V dropped 6 bases and J dropped 3 bases, with 11 bases sitting between them. CDR3 region: CASRPFGYTEAFF. The CDR3, as DNA: TGTGCCAGCAGGCCATTTGGGTACACTGAAGCTTTCTTT.

The genes are TRBV5-8 and TRBJ2-7; D is possibly TRBD1 or TRBD2 (5 bases each). Germline V gives CDR1 SGHTS, CDR2 YDEGEE. V lost 2 bases to trimming and J lost 4 bases, with 13 bases between them. The CDR3 length is 14 residues. As DNA, the CDR3 is TGTGCCAGCAGCTTTGGTCGGGGCCAGTACGAGCAGTACTTC. It encodes CASSFGRGQYEQYF.

This clonotype was observed a few times. CDR3: CASRTVGGGRTDTQYF. DNA of the CDR3: TGCGCCAGCAGAACGGTCGGGGGGGGTCGCACAGATACGCAGTATTTT. V is TRBV4-1 and J is TRBJ2-3, with 8 bases fitting TRBD2. CDR3 length equals 16 residues. Germline V lookup: CDR1 MGHRA, CDR2 YSYEKL. The V gene end was trimmed by 6 bases and the J gene end by 1 base; junction bases not matched to a gene: 9.

This clonotype has a count of ten or more. The chain employs TRBV7-9 and TRBJ2-7, with TRBD1 identical over 9 bases. This CDR3 comprises 17 residues. The trim removed 1 base at V and 7 bases at J, leaving 14 bases unmatched. From germline, CDR1 is SEHNR and CDR2 FQNEAQ (reference sequence). The CDR3 sequence: CASSLVRTGAIYAEQYV. The CDR3 nucleotides read TGTGCCAGCAGCTTAGTTCGGACAGGGGCTATCTACGCGGAGCAGTACGTC.

This clonotype was counted at least ten times. The genes are TRBV6-5 and TRBJ2-4, with TRBD1 identical over 9 bases. Losses at the gene ends were 6 bases for V and 8 bases for J; bases not matched to a gene: 8. CDR3 length: 14 residues. The germline CDR1 and CDR2 sequences are MNHEY and SVGAGI. The CDR3 region is CASSPRTGEDIQYF. The CDR3 nucleotides read TGTGCCAGCAGCCCCAGGACAGGGGAAGACATTCAGTACTTC.

In this sample, this clonotype turned up a few times. This chain uses TRBV7-2 with TRBJ1-2; D possibly corresponds to TRBD1 (6 bases). From germline, CDR1 is SGHTA and CDR2 FQGNSA. This CDR3 contains 16 residues. V lost 2 bases and J lost 5, with 18 bases in between. As DNA, the CDR3 is TGTGCCAGCAGCTTAAGCAACAGGGAAAGGTTGTATGGCTACACCTTC. It is translated as CASSLSNRERLYGYTF.

This clonotype turned up a few times. The chain combines TRBV20-1 with TRBJ2-7, with D unresolved. V lost 3 bases and J 2 bases, leaving 11 bases between the germline ends. CDR3 length equals 13 residues. Germline CDR1 reads DFQATT; CDR2 reads SNEGSKA (reference sequence). In DNA form, the CDR3 reads TGCAGTGCTAGGGCCCTCGCGGCCTACGAGCAGTACGTC. The encoded protein is CSARALAAYEQYV.

V usage is TRBV2 and J usage is TRBJ2-4; D is ambiguous. Per germline, CDR1 SNHLY and CDR2 FYNNEI. The V and J ends lost 2 bases and 0 bases respectively, with 8 bases between them. The CDR3 loop spans 15 amino acids. The CDR3 coding sequence is TGTGCCAGCAGTGAAAGTCAGGTAGCCAAAAACATTCAGTACTTC. Protein product: CASSESQVAKNIQYF.

The CDR3 loop reads CASSSLTGGSYEQYF. CDR3 in DNA: TGTGCCAGCAGCTCTCTAACAGGAGGCTCCTACGAGCAGTACTTC. The chain employs TRBV11-2 and TRBJ2-7; D might be TRBD1 or TRBD2, each matching 5 bases. The CDR3 length is 15 residues. Trimming took off 4 bases at V and 0 bases at J, with 13 bases between the two ends. CDR1 and CDR2 from the germline V gene are SGHAT and FQNNGV.